This TCR beta chain was recorded in a study of technical replicates of blood from four donors. The CDR3 has 17 residues. With 1 base clipped from V and 2 bases from J, the junction kept 9 bases outside the gene matches. CDR1 and CDR2 from the germline V gene are SEHNR and FQNEAQ (reference sequence). TCRdb's table, derived via immunoSEQ multiplex PCR, lists solely in-frame clones and lacks some. The data show around 70,000 clones, with just under 97% seen just once and 0.21% held by the top ten. This clone was picked up a small number of times. The TCR comes from a human donor in good health. The V gene is TRBV7-9, the J gene TRBJ2-3, with TRBD2 matching over 7 bases. The sequenced sample consisted of T cells isolated from PBMCs. The CDR3 reads CASSLGRTRLPTDTQYF. CDR3 bases: TGTGCCAGCAGCTTAGGACGGACTAGGCTCCCCACAGATACGCAGTATTTT.